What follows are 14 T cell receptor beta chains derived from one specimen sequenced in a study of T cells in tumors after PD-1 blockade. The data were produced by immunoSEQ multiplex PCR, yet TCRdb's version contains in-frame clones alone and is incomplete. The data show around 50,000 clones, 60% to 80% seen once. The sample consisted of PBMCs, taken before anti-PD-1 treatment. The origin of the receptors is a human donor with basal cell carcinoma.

The CDR3, as DNA: TGTGCCAGCAGCAGAAGGGGGAATCAGCCCCAGCATTTT. It specifies CASSRRGNQPQHF. The chain links TRBV5-8 to TRBJ1-5; D perhaps matches TRBD1 (6 bases). The CDR3 runs 13 residues. The germline V and J ends were trimmed by 4 bases and 4 bases, with 9 bases remaining between them. Germline CDR1 reads SGHTS; CDR2 reads YDEGEE.

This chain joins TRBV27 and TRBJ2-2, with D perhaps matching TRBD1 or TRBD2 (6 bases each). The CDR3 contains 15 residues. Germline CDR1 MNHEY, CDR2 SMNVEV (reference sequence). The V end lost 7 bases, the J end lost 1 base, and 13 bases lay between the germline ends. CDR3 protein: CASTERGVNTGELFF. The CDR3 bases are TGTGCCAGCACTGAGAGGGGGGTGAACACCGGGGAGCTGTTTTTT.

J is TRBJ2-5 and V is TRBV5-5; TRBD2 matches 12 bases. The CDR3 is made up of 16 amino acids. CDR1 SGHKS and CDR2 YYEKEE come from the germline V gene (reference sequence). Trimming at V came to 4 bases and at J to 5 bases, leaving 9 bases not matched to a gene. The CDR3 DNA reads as TGTGCCAGCAGCGCCAGACTAGCGGGAGATCTCGAGACCCAGTACTTC. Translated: CASSARLAGDLETQYF.

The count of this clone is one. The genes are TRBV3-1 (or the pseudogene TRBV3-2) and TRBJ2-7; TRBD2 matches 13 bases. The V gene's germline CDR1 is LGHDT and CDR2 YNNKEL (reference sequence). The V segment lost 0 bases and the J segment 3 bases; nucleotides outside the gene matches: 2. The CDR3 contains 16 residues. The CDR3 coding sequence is TGTGCCAGCAGCCAAGATCGGACTAGCGGGAGCTACGAGCAGTACTTC. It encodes CASSQDRTSGSYEQYF.

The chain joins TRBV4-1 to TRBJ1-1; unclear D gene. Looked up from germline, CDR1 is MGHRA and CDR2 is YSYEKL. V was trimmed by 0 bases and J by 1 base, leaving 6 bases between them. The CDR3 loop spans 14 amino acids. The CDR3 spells CASSQDRQNTEAFF. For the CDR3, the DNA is TGCGCCAGCAGCCAAGATAGGCAGAACACTGAAGCTTTCTTT.

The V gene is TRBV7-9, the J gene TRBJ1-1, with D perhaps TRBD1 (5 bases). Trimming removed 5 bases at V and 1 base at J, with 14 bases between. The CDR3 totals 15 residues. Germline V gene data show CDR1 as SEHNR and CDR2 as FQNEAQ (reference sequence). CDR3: CASSELRGPNTEAFF. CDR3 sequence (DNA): TGTGCCAGCAGCGAATTACGGGGACCGAACACTGAAGCTTTCTTT.

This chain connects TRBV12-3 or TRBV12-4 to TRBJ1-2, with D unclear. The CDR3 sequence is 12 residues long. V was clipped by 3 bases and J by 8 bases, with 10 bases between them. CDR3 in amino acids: CASSLEGRGYTF. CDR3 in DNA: TGTGCCAGCAGTTTGGAGGGAAGGGGCTACACCTTC.

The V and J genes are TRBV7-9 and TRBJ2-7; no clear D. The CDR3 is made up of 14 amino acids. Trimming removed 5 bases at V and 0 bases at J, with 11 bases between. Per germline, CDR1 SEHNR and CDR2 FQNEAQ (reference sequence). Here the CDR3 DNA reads TGTGCCAGCAGCCAGCGTTGGGGCTCCTACGAGCAGTACTTC. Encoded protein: CASSQRWGSYEQYF.

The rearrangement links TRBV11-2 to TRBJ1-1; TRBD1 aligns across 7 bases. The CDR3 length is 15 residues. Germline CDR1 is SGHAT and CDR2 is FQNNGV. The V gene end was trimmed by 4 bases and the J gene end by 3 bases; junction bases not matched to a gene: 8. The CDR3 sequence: CASSSRTGWDTEAFF. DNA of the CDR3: TGTGCCAGCAGCTCCCGGACAGGATGGGACACTGAAGCTTTCTTT.

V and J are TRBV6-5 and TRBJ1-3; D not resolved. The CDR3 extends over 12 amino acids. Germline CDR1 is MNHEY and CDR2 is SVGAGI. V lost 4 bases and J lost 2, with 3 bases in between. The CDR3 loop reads CASSSTGNTIYF. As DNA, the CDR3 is TGTGCCAGCAGTTCTACTGGAAACACCATATATTTT.

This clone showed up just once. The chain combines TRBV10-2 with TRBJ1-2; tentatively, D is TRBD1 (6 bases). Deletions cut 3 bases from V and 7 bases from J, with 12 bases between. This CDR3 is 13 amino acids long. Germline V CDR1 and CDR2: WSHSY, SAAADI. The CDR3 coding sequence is TGCGCCAGCAGTGAACAGGGAAATAGTGGCTACACCTTC. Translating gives CASSEQGNSGYTF.

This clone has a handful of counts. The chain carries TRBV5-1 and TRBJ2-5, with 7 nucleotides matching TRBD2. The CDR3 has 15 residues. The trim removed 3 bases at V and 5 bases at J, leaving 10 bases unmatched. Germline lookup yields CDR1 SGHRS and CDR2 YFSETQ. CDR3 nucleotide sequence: TGCGCCAGCAGCTCCGGGGCGGGAGACGGGGAGACCCAGTACTTC. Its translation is CASSSGAGDGETQYF.

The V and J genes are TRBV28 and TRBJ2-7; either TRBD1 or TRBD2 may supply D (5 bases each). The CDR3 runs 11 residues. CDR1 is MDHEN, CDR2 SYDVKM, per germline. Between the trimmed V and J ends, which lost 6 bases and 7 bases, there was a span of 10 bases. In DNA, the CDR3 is TGTGCCAGCAGCCCAGGGAGTGAGCAGTACTTC. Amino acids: CASSPGSEQYF.

The CDR3: CATSESGALKGTQYF. In nucleotides, the CDR3 is TGTGCCACCAGTGAGTCAGGGGCCTTGAAAGGTACGCAGTATTTT. The V and J genes are TRBV24-1 and TRBJ2-3; D is possibly TRBD1 (6 bases). The germline V gene has CDR1 KGHDR and CDR2 SFDVKD. The CDR3 is 15 amino acids. The V gene lost 4 bases and the J gene lost 8 bases, with 18 bases spanning the gap.